This TCR beta chain stems from a study of cytomegalovirus exposure and HLA in healthy donors. Notes on the study in general: A highly shared variant cluster was judged a likely technical artifact.

Looked up from germline, CDR1 is SGHDN and CDR2 is FVKESK. V shed 3 bases, J shed 1 base, and the junction held 8 bases outside the gene matches. This CDR3 comprises 18 residues. PCR was performed using 60 Vbeta and 13 Jbeta primers. Sequencing used immunoSEQ multiplex PCR; TCRdb keeps in-frame clones, though not all of them. The specimen's table records some 110,000 clones. With respect to this clone: Its target is not known.

Specimen: PBMCs. The TCR originated in a man aged 25-45 years in good health and CMV-seronegative. The V call is TRBV14, the J call TRBJ1-4; 10 nucleotides agree with TRBD1. CDR3 DNA sequence: TGTGCCAGCAGCCAGTTGACAGGGGGCGCGGGAACTAATGAAAAACTGTTTTTT. Protein product: CASSQLTGGAGTNEKLFF.